The source of this TCR beta chain is a study of shared clonotypes between healthy human individuals. CD45RO negativity and positive selection for CCR7 defined naive CD8 cells, a population that excluded terminally differentiated effector memory CD45RA+ cells. The count of this clone is one. Sequenced by immunoSEQ multiplex PCR; TCRdb stores in-frame clones only, minus some. There are some 1,900,000 clones in the sample; about 95% occur only once, and 1% to 1.5% lies in the top ten. The sequenced material came from naive CD8+ T cells sorted from blood. This receptor was taken from a man younger than 35 in good health.

In nucleotides, the CDR3 is TGTGCCAGCAGCTTAATGACCGGGGAGCTGTTTTTT. Amino acid sequence: CASSLMTGELFF. This sequence joins TRBV5-6 and TRBJ2-2; D is unclear. Germline CDR1 and CDR2: SGHDT and YYEEEE. Trimming removed 2 bases at V and 5 bases at J, with 4 bases between. This CDR3 has 12 amino acids. The whole variable domain, remainder taken from reference TRBV5-6 and TRBJ2-2, is DAGVTQSPTHLIKTRGQQVTLRCSPKSGHDTVSWYQQALGQGPQFIFQYYEEEERQRGNFPDRFSGHQFPNYSSELNVNALLLGDSALYLCASSLMTGELFFGEGSRLTVL.